The source of this T cell receptor beta chain is a study of control samples from healthy donors and cancer patients. Per the germline V gene, CDR1 is SGHTS and CDR2 is YDEGEE. Trimming cost V 5 bases and J 1 base, with 15 bases left between them. This CDR3 spans 16 amino acids. Using immunoSEQ multiplex PCR, the repertoire was profiled, and TCRdb retains in-frame clones only, with some absent. The repertoire holds some 170,000 clones, with around 94% as singletons. The TCR sequence derives from a man in his 60s with colorectal cancer. Specimen: PBMCs. The chain recombines TRBV5-8 with TRBJ2-2, with TRBD1 as a possible D gene (6 bases). The CDR3 loop reads CASRSGTRMNTGELFF. Written as DNA, the CDR3 is TGTGCCAGCAGGTCCGGGACAAGGATGAACACCGGGGAGCTGTTTTTT.